This T cell receptor (beta chain) was captured by sequencing in a study of blood T cell repertoires in COVID-19. Study summary: T cells, B-cell-depleted T cells, or PBMCs supplied cDNA or gDNA.

This table comes from immunoSEQ multiplex PCR, and its TCRdb copy is limited to in-frame clones, with some not included. The sample lists 130,000 or so clones, under 90% occurring once. Germline values: CDR1 MNHNY, CDR2 SVGAGI (reference sequence). The ends lost 5 bases at V and 5 bases at J; junction bases unmatched: 17. This CDR3 is built from 17 residues. What was sequenced was peripheral blood. The receptor was isolated from a woman between 55 and 75 years old with acute or convalescent COVID-19. The chain has TRBV6-6 and TRBJ2-5, with 7 nucleotides matching TRBD1. CDR3 bases: TGTGCCAGCAGTCCCCTACCCCTGACAGGGACGGTGGAGACCCAGTACTTC. This encodes CASSPLPLTGTVETQYF.